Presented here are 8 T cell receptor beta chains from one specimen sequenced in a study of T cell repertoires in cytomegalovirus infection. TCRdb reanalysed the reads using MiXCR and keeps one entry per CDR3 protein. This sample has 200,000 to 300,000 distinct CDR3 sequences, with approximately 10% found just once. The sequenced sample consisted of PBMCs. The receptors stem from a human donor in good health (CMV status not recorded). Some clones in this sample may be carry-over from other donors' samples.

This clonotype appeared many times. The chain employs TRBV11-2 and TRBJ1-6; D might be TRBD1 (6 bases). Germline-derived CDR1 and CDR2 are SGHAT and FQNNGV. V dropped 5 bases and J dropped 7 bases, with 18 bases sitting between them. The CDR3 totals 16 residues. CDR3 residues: CASSPQQGIGNSPLHF. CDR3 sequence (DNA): TGTGCCAGCAGCCCCCAACAGGGCATAGGAAATTCACCCCTCCACTTT.

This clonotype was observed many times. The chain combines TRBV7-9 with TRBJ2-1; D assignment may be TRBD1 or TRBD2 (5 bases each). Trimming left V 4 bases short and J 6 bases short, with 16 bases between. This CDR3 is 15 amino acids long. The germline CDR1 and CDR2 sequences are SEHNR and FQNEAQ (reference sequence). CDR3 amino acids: CASSSTGPGGNEQFF. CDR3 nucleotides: TGTGCCAGCAGCTCTACAGGTCCCGGAGGCAATGAGCAGTTCTTC.

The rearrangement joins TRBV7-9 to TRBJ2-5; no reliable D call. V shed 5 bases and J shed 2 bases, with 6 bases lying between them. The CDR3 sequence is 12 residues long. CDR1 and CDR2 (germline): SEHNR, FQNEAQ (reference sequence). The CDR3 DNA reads TGTGCCAGCAGCGTACTACAAGAGACCCAGTACTTC. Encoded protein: CASSVLQETQYF.

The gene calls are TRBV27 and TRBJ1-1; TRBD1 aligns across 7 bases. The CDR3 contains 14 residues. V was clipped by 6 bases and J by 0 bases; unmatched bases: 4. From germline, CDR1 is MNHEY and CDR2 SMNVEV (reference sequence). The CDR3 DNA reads TGTGCCAGCAGCCGGACAGGAGTGAACACTGAAGCTTTCTTT. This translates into CASSRTGVNTEAFF.

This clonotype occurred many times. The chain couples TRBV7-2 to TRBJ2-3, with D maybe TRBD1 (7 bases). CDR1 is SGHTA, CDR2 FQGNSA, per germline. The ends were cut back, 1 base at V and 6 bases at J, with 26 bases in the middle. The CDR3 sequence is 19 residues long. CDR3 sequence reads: CASSLVGRRVSSGGDTQYF. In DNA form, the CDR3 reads TGTGCCAGCAGCTTAGTAGGGCGCCGAGTATCCTCAGGGGGGGATACGCAGTATTTT.

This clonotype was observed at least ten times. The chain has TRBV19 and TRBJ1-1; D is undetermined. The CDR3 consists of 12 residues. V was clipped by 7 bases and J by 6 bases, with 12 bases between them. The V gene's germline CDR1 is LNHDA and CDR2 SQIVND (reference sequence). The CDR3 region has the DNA TGTGCCAGTAAGGGTTTCGCCGCTGAAGCTTTCTTT. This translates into CASKGFAAEAFF.

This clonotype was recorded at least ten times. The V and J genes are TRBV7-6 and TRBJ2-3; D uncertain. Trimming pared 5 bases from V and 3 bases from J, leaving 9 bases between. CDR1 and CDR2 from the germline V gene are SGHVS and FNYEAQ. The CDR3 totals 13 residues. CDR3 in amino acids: CASSNEPTDTQYF. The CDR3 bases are TGTGCCAGCAGCAATGAGCCGACAGATACGCAGTATTTT.

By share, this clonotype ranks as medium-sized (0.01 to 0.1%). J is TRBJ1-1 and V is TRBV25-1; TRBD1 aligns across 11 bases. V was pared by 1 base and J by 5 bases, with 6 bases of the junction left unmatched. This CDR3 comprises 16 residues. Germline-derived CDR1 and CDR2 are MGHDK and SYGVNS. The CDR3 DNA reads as TGTGCCAGCAGTGAATCCGGGACAGGGGGATGGACTGAAGCTTTCTTT. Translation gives CASSESGTGGWTEAFF.